These T cell receptor beta chains were read from a single sample in a study of control samples from healthy donors and cancer patients. Here immunoSEQ multiplex PCR was the method, and the copy in TCRdb shows in-frame clones only, minus some. The table has about 120,000 clones, approximately 90% seen once; the top ten hold roughly 3.2%. Sequenced sample: blood. These receptors were taken from a man aged 35 to 55 in good health. The CDR3 runs from the conserved cysteine through the conserved F or W. Fields, in order: V gene, clone size, D gene, J gene, CDR3 protein, CDR3 DNA. D genes are given only for firm matches. The listing skips clone size in some rows; elsewhere it reads once, few, many or a size class.

v_call: TRBV19; clone_size: few; d_call: TRBD1; j_call: TRBJ2-2; cdr3_aa: CASSRGQGGIGELFF; cdr3_nt: TGTGCCAGTAGCAGGGGACAGGGGGGGATCGGGGAGCTGTTTTTT
v_call: TRBV21-1; clone_size: -; d_call: -; j_call: TRBJ1-2; cdr3_aa: CASSKYRDYGYTF; cdr3_nt: TGTGCCAGCAGCAAATACCGGGACTATGGCTACACCTTC
v_call: TRBV7-9; clone_size: -; d_call: TRBD1; j_call: TRBJ2-3; cdr3_aa: CASSPFLGTGVTDTQYF; cdr3_nt: TGTGCCAGCAGTCCCTTCCTCGGGACAGGGGTCACAGATACGCAGTATTTT
v_call: TRBV5-1; clone_size: -; d_call: -; j_call: TRBJ1-3; cdr3_aa: CASRIDTGSGNTIYF; cdr3_nt: TGCGCCAGCAGGATTGACACAGGCTCTGGAAACACCATATATTTT
v_call: TRBV4-3; clone_size: -; d_call: TRBD1; j_call: TRBJ1-5; cdr3_aa: CASSQEWGGGQLNQPQHF; cdr3_nt: TGCGCCAGCAGCCAAGAATGGGGCGGGGGACAGCTAAATCAGCCCCAGCATTTT
v_call: TRBV11-3; clone_size: many; d_call: -; j_call: TRBJ1-1; cdr3_aa: CASSLMRQNTEAFF; cdr3_nt: TGTGCCAGCAGCTTAATGCGGCAGAACACTGAAGCTTTCTTT
v_call: TRBV11-3; clone_size: -; d_call: TRBD2; j_call: TRBJ2-7; cdr3_aa: CASSPRGSPYEQYF; cdr3_nt: TGTGCCAGCAGCCCACGCGGGAGTCCCTACGAGCAGTACTTC
v_call: TRBV7-9; clone_size: -; d_call: TRBD1; j_call: TRBJ1-2; cdr3_aa: CASSSTGVYGYTF; cdr3_nt: TGTGCCAGCAGCTCGACAGGGGTCTATGGCTACACCTTC
v_call: TRBV6-5; clone_size: -; d_call: -; j_call: TRBJ2-3; cdr3_aa: CASKRQDRSTDTQYF; cdr3_nt: TGTGCCAGCAAGAGACAAGATAGAAGCACAGATACGCAGTATTTT
v_call: TRBV2; clone_size: -; d_call: -; j_call: TRBJ2-4; cdr3_aa: CASSEGGLAKNIQYF; cdr3_nt: TGTGCCAGCAGTGAAGGGGGACTAGCCAAAAACATTCAGTACTTC
v_call: TRBV30; clone_size: -; d_call: TRBD1; j_call: TRBJ1-2; cdr3_aa: CAWSSTGASGYTF; cdr3_nt: TGTGCCTGGAGTTCGACAGGGGCGAGTGGCTACACCTTC
v_call: TRBV4-1; clone_size: -; d_call: -; j_call: TRBJ2-7; cdr3_aa: CASSQDSGGLEQYF; cdr3_nt: TGCGCCAGCAGCCAAGATTCAGGAGGTCTCGAGCAGTACTTC
v_call: TRBV7-2; clone_size: -; d_call: TRBD1; j_call: TRBJ2-3; cdr3_aa: CASSARARGLGTDTQYF; cdr3_nt: TGTGCCAGCAGCGCTCGTGCCAGGGGGTTGGGCACAGATACGCAGTATTTT
v_call: TRBV2; clone_size: -; d_call: -; j_call: TRBJ2-3; cdr3_aa: CASSEEQGGADTQYF; cdr3_nt: TGTGCCAGCAGTGAAGAACAGGGTGGCGCAGATACGCAGTATTTT
v_call: TRBV2; clone_size: -; d_call: TRBD1; j_call: TRBJ2-7; cdr3_aa: CASNGQGASYEQYF; cdr3_nt: TGTGCCAGCAATGGCCAGGGGGCCTCCTACGAGCAGTACTTC
v_call: TRBV3-1/TRBV3-2; clone_size: -; d_call: -; j_call: TRBJ2-7; cdr3_aa: CASSQVYEQYF; cdr3_nt: TGTGCCAGCAGCCAAGTCTACGAGCAGTACTTC
v_call: TRBV6-1; clone_size: -; d_call: -; j_call: TRBJ2-5; cdr3_aa: CASSDLGQGGETQYF; cdr3_nt: TGTGCCAGCAGTGACCTCGGACAGGGAGGGGAGACCCAGTACTTC
v_call: TRBV24-1; clone_size: -; d_call: TRBD2; j_call: TRBJ2-3; cdr3_aa: CATSDPPFAGGPNTQYF; cdr3_nt: TGTGCCACCAGTGACCCACCGTTCGCGGGGGGGCCAAATACGCAGTATTTT
v_call: TRBV6-2/TRBV6-3; clone_size: few; d_call: -; j_call: TRBJ1-1; cdr3_aa: CASSTGRVNTEAFF; cdr3_nt: TGTGCCAGCAGTACGGGTAGGGTGAACACTGAAGCTTTCTTT
v_call: TRBV6-5; clone_size: -; d_call: -; j_call: TRBJ1-2; cdr3_aa: CASSYTSFYGYTF; cdr3_nt: TGTGCCAGCAGTTACACATCCTTCTATGGCTACACCTTC
v_call: TRBV4-2; clone_size: -; d_call: TRBD1; j_call: TRBJ1-4; cdr3_aa: CASSQDGSGGGEKLFF; cdr3_nt: TGTGCCAGCAGCCAAGATGGGTCAGGGGGGGGTGAAAAACTGTTTTTT
v_call: TRBV30; clone_size: -; d_call: -; j_call: TRBJ1-1; cdr3_aa: CAWSGRHVDLVGAFF; cdr3_nt: TGTGCCTGGAGCGGAAGACACGTGGATCTTGTGGGAGCTTTCTTT
v_call: TRBV3-1/TRBV3-2; clone_size: once; d_call: TRBD2; j_call: TRBJ2-4; cdr3_aa: CASSLAGENIQYF; cdr3_nt: TGTGCCAGCAGCCTAGCGGGGGAAAACATTCAGTACTTC
v_call: TRBV18; clone_size: -; d_call: -; j_call: TRBJ2-1; cdr3_aa: CASSPGLTSYNEQFF; cdr3_nt: TGTGCCAGCTCACCGGGACTGACCTCCTACAATGAGCAGTTCTTC
v_call: TRBV6-1; clone_size: -; d_call: TRBD1; j_call: TRBJ2-3; cdr3_aa: CASIPADRKTDTQYF; cdr3_nt: TGTGCCAGCATCCCTGCGGACAGGAAGACAGATACGCAGTATTTT
v_call: TRBV5-1; clone_size: -; d_call: TRBD1; j_call: TRBJ1-1; cdr3_aa: CASSYWTGQLGAEAFF; cdr3_nt: TGCGCCAGCAGCTACTGGACAGGGCAGCTAGGGGCTGAAGCTTTCTTT
v_call: TRBV24-1; clone_size: once; d_call: TRBD1; j_call: TRBJ1-2; cdr3_aa: CATSDTGQTYGYTF; cdr3_nt: TGTGCCACCAGTGATACGGGACAGACTTATGGCTACACCTTC
v_call: TRBV6-5; clone_size: -; d_call: -; j_call: TRBJ1-2; cdr3_aa: CASSETPNYGYTF; cdr3_nt: TGTGCCAGTTCAGAGACTCCTAACTATGGCTACACCTTC
v_call: TRBV6-5; clone_size: -; d_call: -; j_call: TRBJ1-3; cdr3_aa: CASTSGGSGNTIYF; cdr3_nt: TGTGCCAGCACCTCAGGCGGCTCTGGAAACACCATATATTTT
v_call: TRBV5-6; clone_size: once; d_call: -; j_call: TRBJ1-2; cdr3_aa: CASSSGALNYGYTF; cdr3_nt: TGTGCCAGCAGCTCCGGAGCCCTCAACTATGGCTACACCTTC
v_call: TRBV19; clone_size: -; d_call: -; j_call: TRBJ2-1; cdr3_aa: CASTGGHFYNEQFF; cdr3_nt: TGTGCCAGTACTGGGGGCCATTTCTACAATGAGCAGTTCTTC
v_call: TRBV25-1; clone_size: few; d_call: TRBD1; j_call: TRBJ2-5; cdr3_aa: CASSRGQGVETQYF; cdr3_nt: TGTGCCAGCAGTAGGGGGCAGGGGGTAGAGACCCAGTACTTC
v_call: TRBV15; clone_size: -; d_call: -; j_call: TRBJ1-5; cdr3_aa: CATSRGFEPQHF; cdr3_nt: TGTGCCACCAGCAGAGGTTTCGAGCCCCAGCATTTT
v_call: TRBV6-5; clone_size: once; d_call: -; j_call: TRBJ1-3; cdr3_aa: CASQDGRGNTIYF; cdr3_nt: TGTGCCAGCCAAGACGGACGAGGAAACACCATATATTTT
v_call: TRBV14; clone_size: once; d_call: -; j_call: TRBJ1-1; cdr3_aa: CASSQGMQGPWRGTEAFF; cdr3_nt: TGTGCCAGCAGCCAAGGGATGCAGGGTCCATGGCGTGGCACTGAAGCTTTCTTT
v_call: TRBV25-1; clone_size: -; d_call: -; j_call: TRBJ1-1; cdr3_aa: CASRPSEAFF; cdr3_nt: TGTGCCAGCAGACCATCCGAAGCTTTCTTT
v_call: TRBV5-1; clone_size: -; d_call: -; j_call: TRBJ1-2; cdr3_aa: CASSSEGNYGYTF; cdr3_nt: TGCGCCAGCAGCTCGGAAGGTAACTATGGCTACACCTTC
v_call: TRBV6-6; clone_size: -; d_call: -; j_call: TRBJ1-2; cdr3_aa: CASSYSIVMNYGYTF; cdr3_nt: TGTGCCAGCAGTTACTCGATCGTTATGAACTATGGCTACACCTTC
v_call: TRBV19; clone_size: -; d_call: TRBD2; j_call: TRBJ2-3; cdr3_aa: CASSTSGATDTQYF; cdr3_nt: TGTGCCAGTAGTACTAGCGGGGCCACAGATACGCAGTATTTT
v_call: TRBV7-9; clone_size: -; d_call: -; j_call: TRBJ2-1; cdr3_aa: CASINGKSSYNEQFF; cdr3_nt: TGTGCCAGCATTAACGGGAAGAGCTCCTACAATGAGCAGTTCTTC
v_call: TRBV29-1; clone_size: -; d_call: -; j_call: TRBJ2-7; cdr3_aa: CSVEVDSNYEQYF; cdr3_nt: TGCAGCGTTGAAGTGGACAGTAACTACGAGCAGTACTTC
v_call: TRBV7-8; clone_size: -; d_call: -; j_call: TRBJ1-1; cdr3_aa: CASSQSAQSTEAFF; cdr3_nt: TGTGCCAGCAGCCAAAGTGCACAAAGCACTGAAGCTTTCTTT
v_call: TRBV29-1; clone_size: -; d_call: -; j_call: TRBJ1-5; cdr3_aa: CSVAEGWGQPQHF; cdr3_nt: TGCAGCGTAGCGGAGGGTTGGGGCCAGCCCCAGCATTTT
v_call: TRBV7-9; clone_size: -; d_call: -; j_call: TRBJ1-3; cdr3_aa: CASSLIYSGNTIYF; cdr3_nt: TGTGCCAGCAGCTTAATCTACTCTGGAAACACCATATATTTT
v_call: TRBV3-1/TRBV3-2; clone_size: -; d_call: -; j_call: TRBJ1-6; cdr3_aa: CASSQGGGSYNSPLHF; cdr3_nt: TGTGCCAGCAGCCAGGGGGGGGGCTCCTATAATTCACCCCTCCACTTT
v_call: TRBV4-1; clone_size: -; d_call: TRBD1; j_call: TRBJ1-1; cdr3_aa: CASSQGGQVNTEAFF; cdr3_nt: TGCGCCAGCAGCCAAGGGGGACAGGTTAACACTGAAGCTTTCTTT
v_call: TRBV5-1; clone_size: -; d_call: -; j_call: TRBJ1-2; cdr3_aa: CASSFAEGDGYTF; cdr3_nt: TGCGCCAGCAGTTTTGCGGAGGGGGATGGCTACACCTTC
v_call: TRBV25-1; clone_size: -; d_call: -; j_call: TRBJ1-2; cdr3_aa: CASSAAGTTLGGYTF; cdr3_nt: TGTGCCAGCAGTGCAGCCGGGACAACTTTAGGAGGCTACACCTTC
v_call: TRBV10-3; clone_size: -; d_call: TRBD2; j_call: TRBJ2-3; cdr3_aa: CAISAEWRGKYF; cdr3_nt: TGTGCCATCAGTGCGGAATGGCGGGGGAAGTATTTT
v_call: TRBV6-2/TRBV6-3; clone_size: -; d_call: TRBD1; j_call: TRBJ2-1; cdr3_aa: CASSYFGTATNEQFF; cdr3_nt: TGTGCCAGCAGTTACTTCGGGACAGCGACTAATGAGCAGTTCTTC
v_call: TRBV15; clone_size: once; d_call: -; j_call: TRBJ2-7; cdr3_aa: CATSRDQSYEQYF; cdr3_nt: TGTGCCACCAGCAGAGATCAGTCCTACGAGCAGTACTTC
v_call: TRBV30; clone_size: -; d_call: -; j_call: TRBJ1-5; cdr3_aa: CAWSVTGNQPQHF; cdr3_nt: TGTGCCTGGAGTGTAACAGGAAATCAGCCCCAGCATTTT
v_call: TRBV7-3; clone_size: -; d_call: -; j_call: TRBJ2-3; cdr3_aa: CASSPGGPGRDTQYF; cdr3_nt: TGTGCCAGCAGCCCCGGGGGGCCGGGGCGCGATACGCAGTATTTT
v_call: TRBV10-3; clone_size: -; d_call: -; j_call: TRBJ2-1; cdr3_aa: CAIATLGASHNEQFF; cdr3_nt: TGTGCCATCGCCACCCTGGGGGCCAGCCACAATGAGCAGTTCTTC
v_call: TRBV29-1; clone_size: -; d_call: TRBD1; j_call: TRBJ1-6; cdr3_aa: CSVCTGVNSPLHF; cdr3_nt: TGCAGCGTTTGTACAGGGGTAAATTCACCCCTCCACTTT